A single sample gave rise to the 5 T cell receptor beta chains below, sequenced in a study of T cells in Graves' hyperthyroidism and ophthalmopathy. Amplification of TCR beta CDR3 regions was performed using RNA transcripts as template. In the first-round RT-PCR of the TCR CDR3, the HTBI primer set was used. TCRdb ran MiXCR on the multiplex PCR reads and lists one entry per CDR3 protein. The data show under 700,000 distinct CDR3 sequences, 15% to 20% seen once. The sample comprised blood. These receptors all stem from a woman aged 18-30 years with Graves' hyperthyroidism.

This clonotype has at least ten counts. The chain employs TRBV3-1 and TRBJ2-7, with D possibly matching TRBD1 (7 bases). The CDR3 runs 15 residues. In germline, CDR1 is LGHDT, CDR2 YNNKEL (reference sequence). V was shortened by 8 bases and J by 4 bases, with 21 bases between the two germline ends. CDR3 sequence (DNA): TGTGCCAGCGAACCAGGGGGGCTCGCGGGGTACGAGCAGTACTTC. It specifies CASEPGGLAGYEQYF.

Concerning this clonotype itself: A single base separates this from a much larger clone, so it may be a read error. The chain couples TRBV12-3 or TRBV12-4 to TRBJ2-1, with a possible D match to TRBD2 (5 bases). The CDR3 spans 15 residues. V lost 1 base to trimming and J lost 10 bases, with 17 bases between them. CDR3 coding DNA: TGTGCCAGCAGTTTAGGGGCGGGCCTCTCCTACGAGCAGTTCTTC. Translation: CASSLGAGLSYEQFF.

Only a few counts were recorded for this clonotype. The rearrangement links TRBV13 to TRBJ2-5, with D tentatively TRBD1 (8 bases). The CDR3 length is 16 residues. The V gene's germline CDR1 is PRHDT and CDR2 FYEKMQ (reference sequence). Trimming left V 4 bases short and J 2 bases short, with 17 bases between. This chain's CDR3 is CASSSADREGQETQYF. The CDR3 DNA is TGTGCCAGCAGCTCCGCGGACAGGGAGGGACAAGAGACCCAGTACTTC. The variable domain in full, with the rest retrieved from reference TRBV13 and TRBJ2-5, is AAGVIQSPRHLIKEKRETATLKCYPIPRHDTVYWYQQGPGQDPQFLISFYEKMQSDKGSIPDRFSAQQFSDYHSELNMSSLELGDSALYFCASSSADREGQETQYFGPGTRLLVL.

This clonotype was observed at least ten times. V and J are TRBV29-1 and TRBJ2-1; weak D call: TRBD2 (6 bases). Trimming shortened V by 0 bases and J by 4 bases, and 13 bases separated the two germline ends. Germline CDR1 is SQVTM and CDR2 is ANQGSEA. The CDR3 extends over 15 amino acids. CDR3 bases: TGCAGCGTTGAAGATCTCGCGGGGACGTACAATGAGCAGTTCTTC. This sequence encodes CSVEDLAGTYNEQFF.

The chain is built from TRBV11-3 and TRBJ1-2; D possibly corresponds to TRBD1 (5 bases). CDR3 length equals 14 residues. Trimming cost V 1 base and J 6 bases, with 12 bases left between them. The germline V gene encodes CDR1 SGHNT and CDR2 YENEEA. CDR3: CASSLVAGTNGYTF. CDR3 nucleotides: TGTGCCAGCAGCTTAGTGGCGGGGACCAATGGCTACACCTTC.